The rows below give T cell receptor beta chains drawn from one sample of a study of T cell repertoires in aging, cancer and after chemotherapy. TCRdb independently ran MiXCR on the multiplex PCR reads; one entry per CDR3 protein. Found here are more than 7,000 distinct CDR3 sequences, roughly a third of them singletons; the top ten hold approximately 3.5%. The sample taken for sequencing was blood. The receptors were sampled from a human donor in good health. Each CDR3 is given without its conserved first and last residue.

J: TRBJ1-1
V: TRBV4-3
CDR3: ASSQESLAGEAF

J: TRBJ2-3
V: TRBV7-2
CDR3: ASSINSSPTDTQY

J: TRBJ1-1
V: TRBV12-5
CDR3: ASGLVRVEDRGTEAF

J: TRBJ2-2
V: TRBV5-1
CDR3: ASSLLAQSRGSGELF

J: TRBJ2-1
V: TRBV20-1
CDR3: SASGTGGASSYNEQF

J: TRBJ1-2
V: TRBV7-9
CDR3: ASSLDLEVHR

J: TRBJ2-5
V: TRBV10-3
CDR3: AISEHRVAQETQY

J: TRBJ2-2
V: TRBV6-5
CDR3: ASSGGTEYGELF

J: TRBJ2-6
V: TRBV6-4
CDR3: ASSDSKGSGANVLT

J: TRBJ2-3
V: TRBV6-1
CDR3: ASSTLTGTSTDTQY

J: TRBJ2-1
V: TRBV28
CDR3: ASGESSYNEQF

J: TRBJ1-5
V: TRBV19
CDR3: ASSSRFGLPNQPQH

J: TRBJ2-7
V: TRBV18
CDR3: ASSHFTRGKPYEQY

J: TRBJ1-1
V: TRBV6-5
CDR3: ASSPVVAPDRGWNTEAF

J: TRBJ1-1
V: TRBV12-3/TRBV12-4
CDR3: DSSLWLVTEAF

J: TRBJ1-5
V: TRBV7-2
CDR3: ASSLNRGVNQPQH

J: TRBJ2-2
V: TRBV19
CDR3: ASSSQNTGELF

J: TRBJ2-3
V: TRBV7-2
CDR3: ASSLKFGGGITDTQY

J: TRBJ1-1
V: TRBV27
CDR3: ATQSEQGASEAF

J: TRBJ1-2
V: TRBV24-1
CDR3: ATSDPPGQGTGYT

J: TRBJ2-2
V: TRBV7-2
CDR3: ASSLNTGELF

J: TRBJ1-5
V: TRBV6-5
CDR3: ASSLGLHQPQH

J: TRBJ1-4
V: TRBV5-3
CDR3: ASSLGVDRHNEKLF

J: TRBJ1-4
V: TRBV5-5
CDR3: ASSLQQITKKLF